This T cell receptor beta chain was profiled in a study of shared clonotypes between healthy human individuals. Worth noting for this clone: The sample has other DNA sequences that encode this CDR3 too.

Repertoires were generated with immunoSEQ multiplex PCR, while TCRdb's copy carries only in-frame clones and drops some. The sample includes over a million clones, roughly 96% of them seen just once. CDR3 length: 11 residues. Trimming cost V 5 bases and J 6 bases, with 6 bases left between them. The V gene's germline CDR1 is MDHEN and CDR2 SYDVKM. The sequence derives from a man aged 25 to 45 in good health. Sequencing input: naive CD4+ T cells sorted from blood. The sample's subset: CD45RA+ positively selected. The genes are TRBV28 and TRBJ2-3, with no clear D. CDR3 amino acids: CASSPRDTQYF. The CDR3 DNA sequence: TGTGCCAGCAGTCCCCGGGATACGCAGTATTTT.